Shown below are 23 T cell receptor beta chains from a single sample sequenced in a study of regulatory T cells in long-lasting Graves disease. Library construction for TCR beta used iRepertoire HTBI primers and Arm-PCR of CDR3 regions. In TCRdb, the multiplex PCR reads were re-called with MiXCR into one record per CDR3 protein. The sample yields a few hundred thousand distinct CDR3 sequences, about 13% seen once. Stated time point: newly diagnosed GD, antithyroid drugs for less than 3 months. PBMC RNA was the source of the TCR library. Another study also made use of these data, one on T cells in Graves' hyperthyroidism and ophthalmopathy.

The sample was peripheral blood mononuclear cells (PBMCs), taken at new diagnosis, from a patient treated with antithyroid drugs. The receptors shown here come from a man under 40 with Graves disease.

This clonotype was observed a handful of times. The chain carries TRBV11-3 and TRBJ1-1; D call uncertain. The length of the CDR3 is 14 residues. V lost 4 bases and J lost 3, with 12 bases in between. In germline, CDR1 is SGHNT, CDR2 YENEEA. In nucleotides, the CDR3 is TGTGCCAGCAGCTCTCAGGTCTTCGACACTGAAGCTTTCTTT. Translated, it gives CASSSQVFDTEAFF.

This sequence joins TRBV7-9 and TRBJ2-4; the match to TRBD1 covers 10 bases. The junction had 12 bases not matched to a gene; V was cut back by 5 bases and J by 8 bases. This CDR3 spans 16 amino acids. The V gene's germline CDR1 is SEHNR and CDR2 FQNEAQ (reference sequence). The CDR3 DNA follows: TGTGCCAGCAGCGCCCTAGTTGGGACAGGGGAGGACATTCAGTACTTC. It encodes CASSALVGTGEDIQYF.

This clonotype was picked up many times. The chain links TRBV28 to TRBJ2-1; D unresolved. CDR1 and CDR2 (germline): MDHEN, SYDVKM. The CDR3 runs 13 residues. Trimming shortened V by 6 bases and J by 15 bases, and 21 bases separated the two germline ends. This CDR3 reads CASRVLRTSSWFF. CDR3 sequence (DNA): TGTGCCAGCAGGGTACTCCGGACCAGCTCTTGGTTCTTC.

The table lists this clonotype with a count of one. One end of the junction does not line up with germline, which may come from a read error. This chain uses TRBV5-1 with TRBJ1-3; D possibly corresponds to TRBD1 (5 bases). Looked up from germline, CDR1 is SGHRS and CDR2 is YFSETQ. The CDR3 loop spans 16 amino acids. The CDR3, as DNA: TGCGCCAGCAGCTTGGGGGGGACCGGCTCTGGAAACACCTTATATTTT. Its translation is CASSLGGTGSGNTLYF.

This clonotype was observed at least ten times. The V call is TRBV2, the J call TRBJ2-1; D ambiguous. Trimming pared 7 bases from V and 4 bases from J, leaving 8 bases between. In germline, CDR1 is SNHLY, CDR2 FYNNEI. The CDR3 is 12 residues long. The CDR3 bases are TGTGCCAGCAATCCCAGTTACAATGAGCAGTTCTTC. Translated: CASNPSYNEQFF.

This clonotype was recorded many times. This chain uses TRBV29-1 with TRBJ2-7; no clear D. The germline V and J ends were trimmed by 4 bases and 6 bases, with 16 bases remaining between them. Germline CDR1 reads SQVTM; CDR2 reads ANQGSEA. The CDR3 sequence is 13 residues long. The CDR3 bases are TGCAGCGTTGGAGTCCAGGCCCTCTCCGAGCAGTACTTC. This translates into CSVGVQALSEQYF.

The J gene is TRBJ1-6, the V gene TRBV5-1; D unresolved. Germline CDR1 reads SGHRS; CDR2 reads YFSETQ. Trimming removed 3 bases at V and 10 bases at J, with 14 bases between. The CDR3 totals 14 residues. The CDR3 sequence is CASSWRTSRSPLHF. CDR3 DNA sequence: TGCGCCAGCAGCTGGAGGACCTCTCGGTCACCCCTCCACTTT.

This clonotype showed up many times. V is TRBV5-1 and J is TRBJ2-1; TRBD2 aligns across 13 bases. The CDR3 runs to 17 residues. Germline V lookup: CDR1 SGHRS, CDR2 YFSETQ. The junction had 7 bases not matched to a gene; V was cut back by 0 bases and J by 7 bases. CDR3 DNA sequence: TGCGCCAGCAGCTTGGAACTAGCGGGAGGGCCGGGTAATGAGCAGTTCTTC. Its protein product is CASSLELAGGPGNEQFF. Combining the CDR3 with reference TRBV5-1 and TRBJ2-1 gives the whole variable domain KAGVTQTPRYLIKTRGQQVTLSCSPISGHRSVSWYQQTPGQGLQFLFEYFSETQRNKGNFPGRFSGRQFSNSRSEMNVSTLELGDSALYLCASSLELAGGPGNEQFFGPGTRLTVL.

This clonotype was picked up many times. V and J are TRBV11-2 and TRBJ2-1; D perhaps matches TRBD2 (6 bases). The CDR3 loop spans 16 amino acids. With 1 base removed from V and 2 bases from J, the gap between germline ends came to 12 bases. Per the germline V gene, CDR1 is SGHAT and CDR2 is FQNNGV. CDR3 sequence: CASSLVRRGAYNEQFF. CDR3 sequence (DNA): TGTGCCAGCAGCTTAGTCAGGCGGGGAGCCTACAATGAGCAGTTCTTC.

Ten or more counts support this clonotype. The genes are TRBV28 and TRBJ1-4, with 9 bases lining up with TRBD1. The germline V gene has CDR1 MDHEN and CDR2 SYDVKM. V lost 7 bases, J lost 7 bases, and 4 bases stayed unmatched. The CDR3 loop spans 13 amino acids. CDR3: CASNWTGVEKLFF. The DNA for the CDR3 is TGTGCCAGCAACTGGACAGGGGTTGAAAAACTGTTTTTT.

The table lists this clonotype with many counts. The chain uses TRBV2 and TRBJ2-4; 9 bases align to TRBD1. V was pared by 5 bases and J by 5 bases, with 4 bases of the junction left unmatched. The CDR3 is 14 amino acids. Per germline, CDR1 SNHLY and CDR2 FYNNEI. This chain's CDR3 is CASSHDRGENIQYF. The CDR3 nucleotides read TGTGCCAGCAGTCACGACAGGGGGGAAAACATTCAGTACTTC.

This clonotype was seen many times. The rearrangement joins TRBV20-1 to TRBJ1-1, with D uncertain. Trimming cost V 6 bases and J 6 bases, with 17 bases left between them. CDR1 is DFQATT and CDR2 is SNEGSKA in the germline V gene (reference sequence). The CDR3 has 13 amino acids. CDR3 loop: CSADELSRAEAFF. The CDR3 region has the DNA TGCAGTGCCGACGAACTAAGTAGGGCTGAAGCTTTCTTT.

The chain employs TRBV9 and TRBJ1-1; D not resolved. The ends were cut back, 0 bases at V and 7 bases at J, with 4 bases in the middle. The CDR3 consists of 11 residues. Germline CDR1 reads SGDLS; CDR2 reads YYNGEE. The CDR3 spells CASSVASEAFF. CDR3 nucleotides: TGTGCCAGCAGCGTAGCCAGTGAAGCTTTCTTT.

J is TRBJ2-7 and V is TRBV12-5, with D tentatively TRBD2 (6 bases). Deletions cut 7 bases from V and 7 bases from J, with 20 bases between. Per the germline V gene, CDR1 is LGHNT and CDR2 is FRNRAP. The CDR3 covers 14 residues. DNA of the CDR3: TGTGCTAGTGCCCGAGGGACTGTGGGGGGTGAGCAGTACTTC. It is translated as CASARGTVGGEQYF. Drawing the rest from reference TRBV12-5 and TRBJ2-7, the complete variable domain is DARVTQTPRHKVTEMGQEVTMRCQPILGHNTVFWYRQTMMQGLELLAYFRNRAPLDDSGMPKDRFSAEMPDATLATLKIQPSEPRDSAVYFCASARGTVGGEQYFGPGTRLTVT.

The table lists this clonotype with many counts. This chain links TRBV20-1 with TRBJ2-1; a possible D gene is TRBD2 (5 bases). V shed 1 base and J shed 12 bases, with 13 bases lying between them. CDR1 and CDR2 from the germline V gene are DFQATT and SNEGSKA (reference sequence). This CDR3 is built from 12 residues. The CDR3 nucleotides read TGCAGTGCTAGAGGGGAGCGTATGGGGCAGTTCTTC. Translated, it gives CSARGERMGQFF.

This clonotype was counted ten times or more. This chain links TRBV28 with TRBJ2-5; 8 nucleotides align to TRBD1. The J segment lost 1 base and the V segment lost 6 bases, leaving 7 bases of the junction unmatched. Germline lookup yields CDR1 MDHEN and CDR2 SYDVKM. The CDR3 runs 15 residues. The CDR3 sequence is CASRTGGRPQETQYF. The CDR3 nucleotides are TGTGCCAGCAGAACAGGGGGTAGACCCCAAGAGACCCAGTACTTC.

This clonotype came up many times. This chain links TRBV20-1 with TRBJ2-7, with 10 positions matching TRBD2. V lost 3 bases to trimming and J lost 2 bases; unmatched junction nucleotides: 4. The CDR3 has 14 amino acids. The germline gives CDR1 DFQATT, CDR2 SNEGSKA (reference sequence). Here the CDR3 reads CSARASGSPYEQYF. The CDR3 DNA is TGCAGTGCTAGGGCTAGCGGGAGTCCCTACGAGCAGTACTTC.

There are many counts of this clonotype. V usage is TRBV29-1 and J usage is TRBJ2-1, with unresolved D. Per the germline V gene, CDR1 is SQVTM and CDR2 is ANQGSEA. The CDR3 loop spans 12 amino acids. Trimming removed 3 bases from V and 8 bases from J, with 11 bases in between. Here the CDR3 reads CSVDLVLDEQFF. Here the CDR3 DNA reads TGCAGCGTTGACCTAGTACTTGATGAGCAGTTCTTC.

This chain uses TRBV7-2 with TRBJ1-1, with TRBD1 as a possible D gene (5 bases). Per the germline V gene, CDR1 is SGHTA and CDR2 is FQGNSA. The CDR3 runs to 13 residues. The V gene lost 7 bases and the J gene lost 3 bases, with 12 bases spanning the gap. The DNA of the CDR3 is TGTGCCAGCAACCATGACAGTTACACTGAAGCTTTCTTT. It codes for CASNHDSYTEAFF. The variable domain in full, with the rest retrieved from reference TRBV7-2 and TRBJ1-1, is GAGVSQSPSNKVTEKGKDVELRCDPISGHTALYWYRQSLGQGLEFLIYFQGNSAPDKSGLPSDRFSAERTGGSVSTLTIQRTQQEDSAVYLCASNHDSYTEAFFGQGTRLTVV.

This clonotype has a count of ten or more. The V and J genes are TRBV11-2 and TRBJ2-4, with 7 bases lining up with TRBD2. Germline V gives CDR1 SGHAT, CDR2 FQNNGV. J was trimmed by 7 bases and V by 0 bases; bases with no gene match: 12. The CDR3 spans 17 residues. Written as DNA, the CDR3 is TGTGCCAGCAGCTTAGATCGTGGGAGGGCACGGATTAACATTCAGTACTTC. Protein product: CASSLDRGRARINIQYF.

This clonotype was picked up a small number of times. The chain has TRBV25-1 and TRBJ2-2; D is perhaps TRBD1 or TRBD2 (5 bases each). Germline-derived CDR1 and CDR2 are MGHDK and SYGVNS. The CDR3 spans 15 residues. V shed 0 bases and J shed 5 bases, with 10 bases lying between them. CDR3: CASSEYVGPTGELFF. For the CDR3, the DNA is TGTGCCAGCAGTGAATATGTGGGACCGACCGGGGAGCTGTTTTTT.

J is TRBJ1-2 and V is TRBV5-4; 9 nucleotides line up with TRBD1. The CDR3 has 15 residues. The trim removed 2 bases at V and 8 bases at J, leaving 10 bases unmatched. Germline loops: CDR1 SGHNT, CDR2 YYREEE (reference sequence). CDR3 protein: CASSLLQGAGRGYTF. The CDR3 DNA follows: TGTGCCAGCAGCTTATTACAGGGGGCGGGAAGAGGCTACACCTTC.

This sequence joins TRBV2 and TRBJ2-2; 7 positions match TRBD2. The CDR3 covers 15 residues. V shed 4 bases, J shed 7 bases, and the junction held 9 bases outside the gene matches. Germline CDR1 SNHLY, CDR2 FYNNEI. The CDR3 loop is CASSGGGPAGGELFF. CDR3 sequence (DNA): TGTGCCAGCAGTGGGGGGGGTCCTGCCGGCGGGGAGCTGTTTTTT.